This T cell receptor beta chain comes out of a study of blood T cell repertoires in COVID-19 (dated by TCRdb to about 2020). Some background on the complete study: Samples covering the acute and convalescent phases of COVID-19 were provided by collaborators in the United States, Italy and Spain. The repertoires were released in a freely available public database intended as a resource for research on the immune response to SARS-CoV-2. A de-identified subject ID, COVID-19 status, age in years and sex were almost always included in the sample metadata. Where available, HLA class I and class II types were taken from metadata supplied by the sample provider and were not determined by assay-based typing. The samples were drawn from the first 160 participants of the ongoing ImmuneRACE study and from some 1,300 subjects provided by 6 global collaborators. Subjects who had been exposed to COVID-19, were actively infected with it, or had recovered from it provided the deeply sampled blood TCRbeta repertoires that made up the dataset. The material from the prospective study consisted of cDNA or gDNA derived from T cells, B-cell-depleted T cells, or PBMCs.

Samples from volunteer blood donors who had recovered from COVID-19 were contributed by a second Seattle source. Whole blood was collected in K2EDTA tubes by collaborating institutions according to the institutions' own protocols. For TCRbeta analysis, collaborators shipped samples as frozen whole blood, isolated PBMCs, or DNA extracted from either of those sample types. Points on this clone: Its recognized antigen is unknown. No base qualities exist here, and no much larger clone lies one base off it.

Study-wide conclusions, independent of this receptor: The quantity of clinical and demographic metadata differed by source and by participant and was supplied without curation.

The CDR3, cysteine through phenylalanine, is 15 amino acids long. Just CDR3 DNA is preserved here, 45 bases in frame from base 1. The trim is 6 bases for V and 4 bases for J, with a gap of 16 bases between the germline ends. Looking up the germline V gene yields CDR1 MNHEY and CDR2 SVGAGI. The immunoSEQ Assay, a bias-controlled multiplex PCR, was used to amplify TCRbeta CDR3 regions from genomic DNA. For the original study's pipeline: Nucleated cell counts per sample were estimated from amplification of reference gene primers within the assay. Sequence reads were collapsed and filtered to measure the absolute abundance of every unique TCRbeta CDR3 rearrangement. Productive Simpson clonality was computed per sample as the square root of Simpson's diversity index over productive rearrangements. TCRdb retrieved this table from immuneACCESS and kept in-frame rearrangements only. Not all clones are present; in checked studies, unresolved V genes account for under half, and no reason is known for the remainder. V and J calls and clone size come straight from that table; D and trimming were deduced from the DNA. For this sample there are 120,000 to 150,000 clones; more than 75% appear just once. The top ten clones comprise over 35% of the sample.

This sequence originates from a man aged 45 to 65 who had recovered from COVID-19. The sequence links TRBV6-5 to TRBJ1-3; TRBD1 might be the D gene, on 5 matching bases. Sequenced: peripheral blood. The nucleotide sequence reads as follows: TGTGCCAGCAGCCGTGCGGGGCTTGGCGGAAACACCATATATTTT. It specifies CASSRAGLGGNTIYF.